This T cell receptor beta chain was recorded in a study of T cell responses to AZD1222 COVID-19 vaccine. Study-wide points: Regions 160-218 and 743-854 dominated among vaccine-associated CD4 TCRs spanning spike.

A remark on this clone: The antigen remains undetermined.

Trimming removed 1 base from V and 0 bases from J; junction bases left unmatched: 4. The CDR3 consists of 18 residues. Germline V gene sequence: CDR1 SGHVS, CDR2 FQNEAQ. Using immunoSEQ multiplex PCR, the repertoire was profiled, and TCRdb retains in-frame clones only, with some absent. The sample lists roughly 100,000 clones, 90% occurring once. This chain links TRBV7-8 with TRBJ2-1; 12 nucleotides line up with TRBD2. This TCR was recovered from an adult in good health. The input for sequencing was peripheral blood, taken on day 0 of AZD1222 vaccination. The CDR3 nucleotides read TGTGCCAGCAGCTTAGGTAGACTAGCGGGGGTCTCCTACAATGAGCAGTTCTTC. Translating it yields CASSLGRLAGVSYNEQFF.